This T cell receptor (beta chain) originates from a study of Ad26.COV2.S vaccination and SARS-CoV-2 variants. General observations from the study: Recipients of vaccine and of placebo showed similar breadth of their non-spike TCR repertoires.

Concerning this clone itself: The antigen remains unidentified.

This CDR3 is built from 16 residues. Trimming removed 2 bases from V and 2 bases from J; junction bases left unmatched: 5. Germline CDR1 and CDR2: KGHSH and LQKENI. Generated by immunoSEQ multiplex PCR, the TCRdb table keeps only in-frame clones and is missing some. The top ten clones hold roughly 3.5% of a sample with about 350,000 clones, more than 75% of them seen once. Described treatment: around 19 received Ad26.COV2.S at low or high dose, single or two shots; a few received placebo; per-sample allocation not given. Samples came from day 63 after the first vaccine or placebo injection. The sequencing used peripheral blood, collected in a trial of Ad26.COV2.S vaccine versus placebo. The source of this sequence is a person between 18 and 65 years old who received the Ad26.COV2.S COVID-19 vaccine or a placebo. The chain employs TRBV18 and TRBJ2-1, with 8 bases aligning to TRBD2. CDR3 coding DNA: TGTGCCAGCTCACCAAGGGGACTAGGAACCTACAATGAGCAGTTCTTC. The encoded protein is CASSPRGLGTYNEQFF.